A single TCR beta chain is shown here with its context. This entry belongs to a study of blood T cell repertoires in COVID-19. Across the study: T cells, B-cell-depleted T cells, or PBMCs supplied cDNA or gDNA.

CDR1 is SGDLS, CDR2 YYNGEE, per germline. CDR3 size: 18 residues. J gave up 10 bases and V 0 bases, and 16 bases lay outside the gene matches. In the authors' methods: Reference gene primer amplification in the assay estimated nucleated cell counts. Data came from immunoSEQ multiplex PCR; TCRdb stores just in-frame clones and leaves some out. V and J calls and clone size are as listed in that table; D and trimming were resolved from the DNA. The profile shows 200,000 to 300,000 clones, 86% of them singletons. Across about two dozen US areas, participants ranged in age from 18 to 89 years. V is TRBV9 and J is TRBJ2-6; TRBD1 aligns across 7 bases. Sequencing was performed on PBMCs or T cells enriched from blood (not recorded which). This receptor was identified in a man aged 35-49 years who had recovered from COVID-19. The CDR3 DNA follows: TGTGCCAGCAGCGTAGATCGGACAGGCCGTAGGCCCATTAACGTCCTGACTTTC. Translated: CASSVDRTGRRPINVLTF.